Each of the 17 T cell receptor beta chains below was sequenced from the same sample in a study of technical replicates of blood from several donors. Measured with immunoSEQ multiplex PCR; TCRdb has only the in-frame clones, and not every one. The data show tens of thousands of clones, 75% to 95% seen once. Sequenced: T cells isolated from PBMCs. Every receptor here comes from a human donor in good health.

The V gene is TRBV12-5, the J gene TRBJ1-4; 7 positions match TRBD1. This CDR3 has 15 amino acids. CDR1 and CDR2 from the germline V gene are LGHNT and FRNRAP. With V trimmed by 4 bases and J by 8 bases, 10 bases remained unmatched. This chain's CDR3 is CASGSTGAVVEKLFF. Written as DNA, the CDR3 is TGTGCTAGTGGTTCCACAGGGGCGGTGGTAGAAAAACTGTTTTTT.

The J gene is TRBJ2-7, the V gene TRBV7-2; 9 bases fit TRBD1. The V segment lost 4 bases and the J segment 2 bases; nucleotides outside the gene matches: 9. Germline assignment: CDR1 SGHTA and CDR2 FQGNSA. The CDR3 covers 16 residues. The CDR3 spells CASSYGSGTGTYEQYF. The CDR3, as DNA: TGTGCCAGCAGCTATGGATCCGGGACAGGGACCTACGAGCAGTACTTC.

A few counts support this clone. The V and J genes are TRBV6-1 and TRBJ2-1, with TRBD2 matching over 9 bases. J gave up 6 bases and V 8 bases, and 5 bases lay outside the gene matches. The CDR3 consists of 13 residues. Germline assignment: CDR1 MNHNS and CDR2 SASEGT. The CDR3 nucleotides read TGTGCCAGCCGGGCTAGCGGGATCAATGAGCAGTTCTTC. It is translated as CASRASGINEQFF.

This chain links TRBV18 with TRBJ1-5, with D perhaps TRBD1 (6 bases). Per the germline V gene, CDR1 is KGHSH and CDR2 is LQKENI. This CDR3 has 14 amino acids. Trimming pared 2 bases from V and 2 bases from J, leaving 7 bases between. The CDR3 DNA reads TGTGCCAGCTCACCAGGGGGCGGCAATCAGCCCCAGCATTTT. It yields the protein CASSPGGGNQPQHF.

This clone was detected only once. The V and J genes are TRBV16 and TRBJ2-7; D possibly corresponds to TRBD1 (6 bases). V was pared by 2 bases and J by 6 bases, with 17 bases between. The CDR3 is made up of 15 amino acids. Germline CDR1 and CDR2: KGHSY and FQNENV. CDR3 protein: CASSQSTRGLREQYF. The CDR3 DNA is TGTGCCAGCAGCCAAAGCACCAGGGGCCTACGCGAGCAGTACTTC.

V gene TRBV7-7 combines with J gene TRBJ2-5, with 15 bases lining up with TRBD2. CDR1 is SSHAT, CDR2 FNYEAQ, per germline (reference sequence). V lost 5 bases and J lost 4; bases outside the gene matches: 5. CDR3 length: 16 residues. The CDR3 protein is CASSLRGLAGGETQYF. CDR3 DNA sequence: TGTGCCAGCAGCCTAAGGGGACTAGCGGGAGGAGAGACCCAGTACTTC. Complete variable domain (other parts from reference TRBV7-7 and TRBJ2-5): GAGVSQSPRYKVTKRGQDVTLRCDPISSHATLYWYQQALGQGPEFLTYFNYEAQPDKSGLPSDRFSAERPEGSISTLTIQRTEQRDSAMYRCASSLRGLAGGETQYFGPGTRLLVL.

This sequence joins TRBV6-5 and TRBJ2-1, with 7 positions matching TRBD2. The length of the CDR3 is 15 residues. Germline V gene data show CDR1 as MNHEY and CDR2 as SVGAGI. The trim removed 6 bases at V and 2 bases at J, leaving 7 bases unmatched. The CDR3 DNA is TGTGCCAGCAGCCCCCTCCGGGAGGCCTACAATGAGCAGTTCTTC. It codes for CASSPLREAYNEQFF.

This rearrangement joins TRBV7-8 to TRBJ2-7, with 8 bases lining up with TRBD1. V lost 5 bases to trimming and J lost 7 bases; unmatched junction nucleotides: 7. In germline, CDR1 is SGHVS, CDR2 FQNEAQ. The CDR3 has 13 residues. The CDR3 loop reads CASSNTGGREQYF. The CDR3 DNA reads TGTGCCAGCAGCAATACAGGGGGGAGGGAGCAGTACTTC.

V gene TRBV19 combines with J gene TRBJ2-5, with D uncertain. Trimming removed 2 bases from V and 5 bases from J, with 9 bases in between. CDR1 is LNHDA and CDR2 is SQIVND in the germline V gene (reference sequence). CDR3 length equals 13 residues. The CDR3 loop is CASSIFGVETQYF. The CDR3 DNA reads as TGTGCCAGTAGTATATTCGGTGTGGAGACCCAGTACTTC. Combining the CDR3 with reference TRBV19 and TRBJ2-5 gives the whole variable domain DGGITQSPKYLFRKEGQNVTLSCEQNLNHDAMYWYRQDPGQGLRLIYYSQIVNDFQKGDIAEGYSVSREKKESFPLTVTSAQKNPTAFYLCASSIFGVETQYFGPGTRLLVL.

The chain carries TRBV9 and TRBJ2-5; D call uncertain. V was pared by 3 bases and J by 1 base, with 10 bases between. Per germline, CDR1 SGDLS and CDR2 YYNGEE. The CDR3 is made up of 14 amino acids. For the CDR3, the DNA is TGTGCCAGCAGCGCGACTTGGATCCAAGAGACCCAGTACTTC. Protein: CASSATWIQETQYF.

The rearrangement uses TRBV13 and TRBJ2-3; 7 nucleotides agree with TRBD1. The V gene end was trimmed by 8 bases and the J gene end by 6 bases; junction bases not matched to a gene: 8. Germline V lookup: CDR1 PRHDT, CDR2 FYEKMQ (reference sequence). This CDR3 is built from 13 residues. In nucleotides, the CDR3 is TGTGCCAGCCAGACAGGGAGTGCGGATACGCAGTATTTT. This encodes CASQTGSADTQYF. Full variable domain (remainder filled in from reference TRBV13 and TRBJ2-3): AAGVIQSPRHLIKEKRETATLKCYPIPRHDTVYWYQQGPGQDPQFLISFYEKMQSDKGSIPDRFSAQQFSDYHSELNMSSLELGDSALYFCASQTGSADTQYFGPGTRLTVL.

The V and J genes are TRBV7-2 and TRBJ1-1; 8 nucleotides line up with TRBD1. J lost 5 bases, V lost 7 bases, and 6 bases had no gene match. Per germline, CDR1 SGHTA and CDR2 FQGNSA. The CDR3 covers 13 residues. The CDR3 sequence: CASTQTGVTEAFF. The CDR3 DNA follows: TGTGCCAGCACCCAGACAGGGGTAACTGAAGCTTTCTTT.

The chain combines TRBV5-1 with TRBJ2-7, with 10 bases that match TRBD2. Trimming at V came to 3 bases and at J to 3 bases, leaving 12 bases not matched to a gene. Germline V lookup: CDR1 SGHRS, CDR2 YFSETQ. The CDR3 has 17 residues. The CDR3 nucleotides are TGCGCCAGCAGCTCGTCATCCAGCGGGAGGGCATTCTACGAGCAGTACTTC. It is translated as CASSSSSSGRAFYEQYF. Using reference TRBV5-1 and TRBJ2-7 for the parts outside the CDR3, the full variable domain is KAGVTQTPRYLIKTRGQQVTLSCSPISGHRSVSWYQQTPGQGLQFLFEYFSETQRNKGNFPGRFSGRQFSNSRSEMNVSTLELGDSALYLCASSSSSSGRAFYEQYFGPGTRLTVT.

This chain links TRBV19 with TRBJ2-7; 10 bases map to TRBD1. The germline V gene has CDR1 LNHDA and CDR2 SQIVND (reference sequence). CDR3 length equals 14 residues. With V trimmed by 6 bases and J by 4 bases, 6 bases remained unmatched. CDR3 loop: CASSRDRGIYEQYF. CDR3 nucleotides: TGTGCCAGTAGCCGGGACAGGGGCATATACGAGCAGTACTTC.

V is TRBV7-9 and J is TRBJ1-2; the D gene is possibly TRBD1 (5 bases). Germline V gene data show CDR1 as SEHNR and CDR2 as FQNEAQ (reference sequence). Trimming left V 2 bases short and J 0 bases short, with 13 bases between. The CDR3 extends over 16 amino acids. The CDR3 region has the DNA TGTGCCAGCAGCTTAATGGTGGCAGGGTCTAACTATGGCTACACCTTC. It codes for CASSLMVAGSNYGYTF.

The chain employs TRBV6-5 and TRBJ2-1, with 8 bases identical to TRBD2. CDR3 length: 14 residues. The ends lost 6 bases at V and 6 bases at J; junction bases unmatched: 7. The germline gives CDR1 MNHEY, CDR2 SVGAGI. The CDR3 DNA reads as TGTGCCAGCAGGCCGGGGCTAGCGGGCAATGAGCAGTTCTTC. Amino acid sequence: CASRPGLAGNEQFF.

This CDR3 is CASSYEGTGGEKLFF. The DNA of the CDR3 is TGTGCCAGCAGTTACGAAGGGACAGGGGGGGAAAAACTGTTTTTT. This rearrangement joins TRBV6-5 to TRBJ1-4; 11 positions agree with TRBD1. The CDR3 is 15 residues long. V dropped 2 bases and J dropped 8; count of bases not matched to a gene: 4. In germline, CDR1 is MNHEY, CDR2 SVGAGI.